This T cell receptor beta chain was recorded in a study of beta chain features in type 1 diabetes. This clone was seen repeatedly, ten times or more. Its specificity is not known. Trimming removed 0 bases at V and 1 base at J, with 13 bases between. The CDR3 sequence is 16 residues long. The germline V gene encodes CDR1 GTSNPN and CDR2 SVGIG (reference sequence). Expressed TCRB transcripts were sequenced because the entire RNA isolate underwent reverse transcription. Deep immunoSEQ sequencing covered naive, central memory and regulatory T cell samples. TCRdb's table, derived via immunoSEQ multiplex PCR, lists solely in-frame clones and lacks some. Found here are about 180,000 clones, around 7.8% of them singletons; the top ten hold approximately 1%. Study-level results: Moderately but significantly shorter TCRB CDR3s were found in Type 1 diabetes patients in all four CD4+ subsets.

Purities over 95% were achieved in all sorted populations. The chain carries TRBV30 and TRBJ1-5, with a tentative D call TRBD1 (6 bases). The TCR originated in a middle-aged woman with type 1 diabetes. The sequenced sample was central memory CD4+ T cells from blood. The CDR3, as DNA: TGTGCCTGGAGTGTCCGGACAGCTGGGAGCAATCAGCCCCAGCATTTT. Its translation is CAWSVRTAGSNQPQHF.